The T cell receptor beta chain described here comes from a study of T cell repertoires and Cas9 in healthy adults. The V gene end was trimmed by 0 bases and the J gene end by 6 bases; junction bases not matched to a gene: 6. This CDR3 contains 16 residues. Germline V CDR1 and CDR2: SGDLS, YYNGEE. Here immunoSEQ multiplex PCR was the method, and the copy in TCRdb shows in-frame clones only, minus some. This table has about 15,000 clones, about nine tenths appearing once. The chain employs TRBV9 and TRBJ2-1; 10 bases are shared with TRBD2. This sequence originates from a human donor in good health. Sequenced input: Tregs (CD4+, CD25+, CD127-, CD137-, CD154-) from PBMCs; culture status not recorded. CDR3 in DNA: TGTGCCAGCAGCGTAGGAAAGCGGGGGGGCATCAATGAGCAGTTCTTC. Its translation: CASSVGKRGGINEQFF.